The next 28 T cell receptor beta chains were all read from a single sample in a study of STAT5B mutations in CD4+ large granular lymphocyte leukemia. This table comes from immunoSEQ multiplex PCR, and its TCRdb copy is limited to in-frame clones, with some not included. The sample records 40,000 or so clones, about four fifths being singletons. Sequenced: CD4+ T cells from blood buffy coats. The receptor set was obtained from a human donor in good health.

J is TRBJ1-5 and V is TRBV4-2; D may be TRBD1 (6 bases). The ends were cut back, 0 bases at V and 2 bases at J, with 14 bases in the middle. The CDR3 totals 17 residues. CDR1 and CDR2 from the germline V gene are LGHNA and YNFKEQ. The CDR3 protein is CASSQDFWAGGNQPQHF. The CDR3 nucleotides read TGTGCCAGCAGCCAAGATTTTTGGGCAGGGGGCAATCAGCCCCAGCATTTT.

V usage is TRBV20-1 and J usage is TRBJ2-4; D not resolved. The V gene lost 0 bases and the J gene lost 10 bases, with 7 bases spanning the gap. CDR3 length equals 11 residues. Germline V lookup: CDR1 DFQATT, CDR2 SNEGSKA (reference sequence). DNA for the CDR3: TGCAGTGCTAGAGATTCTTGGATTCAGTACTTC. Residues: CSARDSWIQYF.

CDR3 nucleotide sequence: TGTGCCAGCAGTGACCCGGACACTGAAGCTTTCTTT. This encodes CASSDPDTEAFF. V gene TRBV2 combines with J gene TRBJ1-1; D not certain. Trimming removed 3 bases from V and 3 bases from J, with 5 bases in between. Germline V gene data show CDR1 as SNHLY and CDR2 as FYNNEI. The CDR3 contains 12 residues.

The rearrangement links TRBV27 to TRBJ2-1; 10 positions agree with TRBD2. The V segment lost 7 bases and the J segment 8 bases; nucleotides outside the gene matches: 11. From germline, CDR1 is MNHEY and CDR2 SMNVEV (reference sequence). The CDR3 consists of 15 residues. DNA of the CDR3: TGTGCCAGCAACAAGGGGCTAGCGGGAGTGTATGAGCAGTTCTTC. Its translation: CASNKGLAGVYEQFF.

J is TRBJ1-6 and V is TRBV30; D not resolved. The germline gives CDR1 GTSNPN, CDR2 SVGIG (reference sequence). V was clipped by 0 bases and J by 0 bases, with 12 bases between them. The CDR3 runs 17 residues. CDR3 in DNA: TGTGCCTGGAGTGTACGTTTCGCTACCTCCTATAATTCACCCCTCCACTTT. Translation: CAWSVRFATSYNSPLHF.

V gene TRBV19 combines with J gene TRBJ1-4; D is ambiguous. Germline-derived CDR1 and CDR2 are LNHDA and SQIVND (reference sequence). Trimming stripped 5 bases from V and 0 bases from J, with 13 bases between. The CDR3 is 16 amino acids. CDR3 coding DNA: TGTGCCAGTAGTTCTCCGAGACGTGCAACTAATGAAAAACTGTTTTTT. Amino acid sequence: CASSSPRRATNEKLFF.

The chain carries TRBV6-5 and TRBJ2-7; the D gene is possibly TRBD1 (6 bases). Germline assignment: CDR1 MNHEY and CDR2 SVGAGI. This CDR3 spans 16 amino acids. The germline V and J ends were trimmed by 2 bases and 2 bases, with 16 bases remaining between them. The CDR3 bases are TGTGCCAGCAGTTACGCCTCCGGGACACCCACCTACGAGCAGTACTTC. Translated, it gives CASSYASGTPTYEQYF.

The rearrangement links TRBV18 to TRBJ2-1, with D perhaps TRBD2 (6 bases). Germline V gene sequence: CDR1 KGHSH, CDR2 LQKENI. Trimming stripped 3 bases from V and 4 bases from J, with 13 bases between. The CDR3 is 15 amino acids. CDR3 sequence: CASSPPRGVYNEQFF. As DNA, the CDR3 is TGTGCCAGCTCACCGCCTCGCGGGGTTTACAATGAGCAGTTCTTC.

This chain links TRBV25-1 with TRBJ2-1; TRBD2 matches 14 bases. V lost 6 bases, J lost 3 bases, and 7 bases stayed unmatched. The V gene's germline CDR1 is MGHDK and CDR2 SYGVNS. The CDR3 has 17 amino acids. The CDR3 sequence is CASSDGLAGGLYNEQFF. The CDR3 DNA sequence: TGTGCCAGCAGCGACGGACTAGCGGGGGGACTCTACAATGAGCAGTTCTTC.

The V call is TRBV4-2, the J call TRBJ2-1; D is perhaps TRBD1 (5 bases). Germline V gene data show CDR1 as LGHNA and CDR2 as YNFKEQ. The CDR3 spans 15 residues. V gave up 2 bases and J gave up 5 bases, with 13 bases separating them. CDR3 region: CASSQNQGIDNEQFF. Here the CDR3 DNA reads TGTGCCAGCAGCCAAAATCAGGGAATTGACAATGAGCAGTTCTTC.

CDR3: CASRTYNEQFF. The CDR3 nucleotides read TGCGCCAGCAGAACATACAATGAGCAGTTCTTC. This chain uses TRBV10-2 with TRBJ2-1, with D unresolved. Germline CDR1 WSHSY, CDR2 SAAADI. The germline V and J ends were trimmed by 6 bases and 4 bases, with 4 bases remaining between them. The CDR3 contains 11 residues.

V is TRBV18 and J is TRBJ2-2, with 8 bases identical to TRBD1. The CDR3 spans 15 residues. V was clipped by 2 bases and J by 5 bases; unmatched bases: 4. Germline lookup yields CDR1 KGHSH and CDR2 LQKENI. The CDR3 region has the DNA TGTGCCAGCTCACCAGGACAGGGATGGACCGGGGAGCTGTTTTTT. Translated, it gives CASSPGQGWTGELFF.

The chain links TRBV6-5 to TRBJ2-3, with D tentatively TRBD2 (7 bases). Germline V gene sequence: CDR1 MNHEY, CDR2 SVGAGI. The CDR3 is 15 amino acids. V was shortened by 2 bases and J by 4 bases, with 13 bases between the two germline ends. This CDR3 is CASSYQGGGADTQYF. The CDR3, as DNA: TGTGCCAGCAGTTACCAGGGAGGGGGGGCAGATACGCAGTATTTT.

DNA of the CDR3: TGTGCCAGCAGCGTAGCTCGCGGAGAAATACAAGAGACCCAGTACTTC. As protein: CASSVARGEIQETQYF. This chain joins TRBV9 and TRBJ2-5; D not certain. The CDR3 loop spans 16 amino acids. Deletions cut 0 bases from V and 2 bases from J, with 14 bases between. Germline V gene sequence: CDR1 SGDLS, CDR2 YYNGEE.

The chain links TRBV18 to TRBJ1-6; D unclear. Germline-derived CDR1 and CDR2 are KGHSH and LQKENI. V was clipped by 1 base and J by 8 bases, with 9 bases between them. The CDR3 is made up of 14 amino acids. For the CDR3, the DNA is TGTGCCAGCTCACCACGCGGGGTGGATTCACCCCTCCACTTT. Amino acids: CASSPRGVDSPLHF.

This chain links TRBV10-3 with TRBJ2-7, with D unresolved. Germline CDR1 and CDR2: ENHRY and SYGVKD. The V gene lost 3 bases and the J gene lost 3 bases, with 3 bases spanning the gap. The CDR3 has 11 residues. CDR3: CAISDVYEQYF. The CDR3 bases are TGTGCCATCAGTGACGTCTACGAGCAGTACTTC.

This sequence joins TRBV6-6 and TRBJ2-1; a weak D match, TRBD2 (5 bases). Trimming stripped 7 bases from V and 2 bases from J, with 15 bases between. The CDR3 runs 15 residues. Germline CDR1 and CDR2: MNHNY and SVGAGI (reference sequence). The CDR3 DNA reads TGTGCCAGCACGAGGGTTTGGCCCCCCTACAATGAGCAGTTCTTC. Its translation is CASTRVWPPYNEQFF.

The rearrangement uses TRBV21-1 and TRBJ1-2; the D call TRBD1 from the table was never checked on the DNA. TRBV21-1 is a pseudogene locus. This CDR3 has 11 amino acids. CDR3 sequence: CASSCRRGQAF. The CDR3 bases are TGTGCCAGCAGCTGCCGGCGGGGACAGGCCTTC.

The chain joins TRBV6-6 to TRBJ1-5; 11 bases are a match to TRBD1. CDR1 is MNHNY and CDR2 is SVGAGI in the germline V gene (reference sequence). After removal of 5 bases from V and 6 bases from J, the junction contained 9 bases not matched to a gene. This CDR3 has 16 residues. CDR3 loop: CASSPSTGQGVQPQHF. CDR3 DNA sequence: TGTGCCAGCAGTCCCAGTACGGGACAGGGGGTTCAGCCCCAGCATTTT.

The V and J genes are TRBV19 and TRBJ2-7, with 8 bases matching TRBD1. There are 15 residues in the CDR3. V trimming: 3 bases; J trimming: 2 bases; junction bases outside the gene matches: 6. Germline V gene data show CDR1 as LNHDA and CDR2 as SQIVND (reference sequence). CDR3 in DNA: TGTGCCAGTAGTATTTTCGGACAGGGACCCTACGAGCAGTACTTC. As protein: CASSIFGQGPYEQYF.

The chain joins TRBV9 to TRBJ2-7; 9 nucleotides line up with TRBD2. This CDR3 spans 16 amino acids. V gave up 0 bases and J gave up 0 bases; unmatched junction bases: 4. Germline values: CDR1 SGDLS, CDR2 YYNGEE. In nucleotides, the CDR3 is TGTGCCAGCAGCGTAGCTGAGCGGGGGGCCTCCTACGAGCAGTACTTC. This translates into CASSVAERGASYEQYF.

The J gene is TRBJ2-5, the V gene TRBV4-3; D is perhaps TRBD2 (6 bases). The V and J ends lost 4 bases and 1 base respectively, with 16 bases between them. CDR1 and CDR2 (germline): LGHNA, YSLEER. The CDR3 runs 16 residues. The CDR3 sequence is CASSRGSSGRQETQYF. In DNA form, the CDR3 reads TGCGCCAGCAGCCGGGGGTCGAGCGGGCGCCAAGAGACCCAGTACTTC.

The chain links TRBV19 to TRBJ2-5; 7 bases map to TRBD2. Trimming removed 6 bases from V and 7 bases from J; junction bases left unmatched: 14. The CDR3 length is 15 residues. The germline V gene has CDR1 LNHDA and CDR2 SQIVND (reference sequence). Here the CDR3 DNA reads TGTGCCAGTAGCCGAGGGAGGGAGGGCCTTGGGACCCAGTACTTC. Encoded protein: CASSRGREGLGTQYF.

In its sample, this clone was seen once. The CDR3 bases are TGTGCCAGCAGCGTGGGAGGGGCGGGTTATACCTACAATGAGCAGTTCTTC. Encoded protein: CASSVGGAGYTYNEQFF. This chain joins TRBV9 and TRBJ2-1, with 7 positions matching TRBD2. The germline gives CDR1 SGDLS, CDR2 YYNGEE. This CDR3 comprises 17 residues. Trimming removed 2 bases from V and 2 bases from J; junction bases left unmatched: 10.

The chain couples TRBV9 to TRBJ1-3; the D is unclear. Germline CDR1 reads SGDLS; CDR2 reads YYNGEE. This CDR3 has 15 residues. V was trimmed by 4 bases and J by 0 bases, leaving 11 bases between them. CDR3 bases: TGTGCCAGCAGCTCCCGGACTGCCTCTGGAAACACCATATATTTT. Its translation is CASSSRTASGNTIYF.

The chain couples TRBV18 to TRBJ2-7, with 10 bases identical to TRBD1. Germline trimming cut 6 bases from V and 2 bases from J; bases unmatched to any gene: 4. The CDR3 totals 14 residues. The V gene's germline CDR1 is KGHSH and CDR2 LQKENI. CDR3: CASSPTGGAYEQYF. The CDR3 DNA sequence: TGTGCCAGCTCCCCGACAGGGGGCGCCTACGAGCAGTACTTC. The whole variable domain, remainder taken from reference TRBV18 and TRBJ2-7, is NAGVMQNPRHLVRRRGQEARLRCSPMKGHSHVYWYRQLPEEGLKFMVYLQKENIIDESGMPKERFSAEFPKEGPSILRIQQVVRGDSAAYFCASSPTGGAYEQYFGPGTRLTVT.

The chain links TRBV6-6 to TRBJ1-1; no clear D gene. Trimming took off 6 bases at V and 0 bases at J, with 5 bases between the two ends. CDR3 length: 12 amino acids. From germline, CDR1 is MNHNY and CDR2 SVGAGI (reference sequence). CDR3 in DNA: TGTGCCAGCAGGAGGTTGAACACTGAAGCTTTCTTT. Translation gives CASRRLNTEAFF.

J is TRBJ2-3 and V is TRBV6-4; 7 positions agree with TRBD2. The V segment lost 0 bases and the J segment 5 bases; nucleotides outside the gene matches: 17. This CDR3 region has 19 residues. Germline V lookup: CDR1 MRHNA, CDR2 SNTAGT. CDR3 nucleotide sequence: TGTGCCAGCAGTGACTCGTGGCGGGAGAAGATTCTAGTGGTAGATACGCAGTATTTT. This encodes CASSDSWREKILVVDTQYF.